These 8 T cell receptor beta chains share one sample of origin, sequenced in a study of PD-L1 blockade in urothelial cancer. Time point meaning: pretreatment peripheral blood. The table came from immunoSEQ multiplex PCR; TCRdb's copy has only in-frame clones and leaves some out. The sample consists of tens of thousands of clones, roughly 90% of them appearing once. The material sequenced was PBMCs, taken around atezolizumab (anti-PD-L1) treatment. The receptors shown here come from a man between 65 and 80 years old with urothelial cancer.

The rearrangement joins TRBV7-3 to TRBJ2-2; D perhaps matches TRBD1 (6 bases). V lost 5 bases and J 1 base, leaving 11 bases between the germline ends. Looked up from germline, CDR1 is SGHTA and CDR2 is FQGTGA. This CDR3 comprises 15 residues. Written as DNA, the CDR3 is TGTGCCAGCAGCGCCCAGGGACAGAACACCGGGGAGCTGTTTTTT. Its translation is CASSAQGQNTGELFF.

CDR3 loop: CASSPAGAGVPTGELFF. CDR3 nucleotide sequence: TGTGCCAGCAGCCCCGCTGGGGCAGGGGTTCCCACCGGGGAGCTGTTTTTT. The J gene is TRBJ2-2, the V gene TRBV5-6, with D perhaps matching TRBD1 (6 bases). The CDR3 contains 17 residues. Germline V lookup: CDR1 SGHDT, CDR2 YYEEEE. Trimming removed 4 bases at V and 4 bases at J, with 20 bases between.

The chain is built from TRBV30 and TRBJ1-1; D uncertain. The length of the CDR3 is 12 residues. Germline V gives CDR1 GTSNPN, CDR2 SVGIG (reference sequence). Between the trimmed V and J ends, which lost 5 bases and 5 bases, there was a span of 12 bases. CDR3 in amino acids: CAWGQTGTEAFF. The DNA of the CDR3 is TGTGCCTGGGGGCAAACGGGGACTGAAGCTTTCTTT. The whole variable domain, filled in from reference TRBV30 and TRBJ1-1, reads SQTIHQWPATLVQPVGSPLSLECTVEGTSNPNLYWYRQAAGRGLQLLFYSVGIGQISSEVPQNLSASRPQDRQFILSSKKLLLSDSGFYLCAWGQTGTEAFFGQGTRLTVV.

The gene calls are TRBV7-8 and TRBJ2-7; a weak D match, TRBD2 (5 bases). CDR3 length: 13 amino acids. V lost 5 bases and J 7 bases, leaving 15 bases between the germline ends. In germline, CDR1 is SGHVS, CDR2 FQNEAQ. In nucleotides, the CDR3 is TGTGCCAGCAGCCAGACCCGGGGTATAGAGCAGTACTTC. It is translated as CASSQTRGIEQYF.

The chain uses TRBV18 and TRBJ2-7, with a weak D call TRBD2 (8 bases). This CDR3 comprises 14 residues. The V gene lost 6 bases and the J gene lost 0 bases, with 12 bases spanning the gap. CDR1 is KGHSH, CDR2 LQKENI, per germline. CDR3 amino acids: CASSREGASYEQYF. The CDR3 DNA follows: TGTGCCAGCTCCCGGGAGGGGGCCTCCTACGAGCAGTACTTC.

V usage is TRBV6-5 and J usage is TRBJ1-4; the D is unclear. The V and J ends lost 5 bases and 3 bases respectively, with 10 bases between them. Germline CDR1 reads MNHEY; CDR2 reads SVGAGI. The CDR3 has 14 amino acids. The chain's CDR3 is CASSPSRANEKLFF. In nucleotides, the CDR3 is TGTGCCAGCAGTCCTTCCCGGGCTAATGAAAAACTGTTTTTT.

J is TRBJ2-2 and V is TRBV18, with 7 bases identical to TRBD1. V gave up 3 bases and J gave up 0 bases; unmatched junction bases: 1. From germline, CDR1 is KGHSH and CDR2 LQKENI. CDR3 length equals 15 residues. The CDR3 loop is CASSPGQSNTGELFF. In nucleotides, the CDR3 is TGTGCCAGCTCACCGGGACAGTCGAACACCGGGGAGCTGTTTTTT.

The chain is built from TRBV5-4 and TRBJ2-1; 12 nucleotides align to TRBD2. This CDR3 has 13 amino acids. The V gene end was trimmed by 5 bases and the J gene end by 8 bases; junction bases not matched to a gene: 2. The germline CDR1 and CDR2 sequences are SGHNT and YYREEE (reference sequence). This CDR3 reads CASRLAGGDEQFF. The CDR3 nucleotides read TGTGCCAGCAGACTAGCGGGAGGAGATGAGCAGTTCTTC.